This T cell receptor beta chain appears in the sequencing data of a study of blood T cell repertoires in COVID-19. Study at large: COVID-19 samples from acute and convalescent phases originated in the United States, Italy and Spain. Nucleic acid was either cDNA or gDNA, and it came from T cells, B-cell-depleted T cells, or PBMCs.

CDR1 and CDR2 (germline): SEHNR, FQNEAQ (reference sequence). V was clipped by 5 bases and J by 4 bases, with 11 bases between them. CDR3 size: 13 residues. Some clones are missing from TCRdb's copy, which holds only in-frame ones; the method was immunoSEQ multiplex PCR. The sample has 30,000 to 50,000 clones, 80% seen once; the top ten hold 38%. This clonotype originated in a man of 80 years or more with active or convalescent COVID-19. J is TRBJ1-1 and V is TRBV7-9; D is possibly TRBD1 (6 bases). Sample: peripheral blood. CDR3 sequence: CASSNWTVTEAFF. The CDR3 DNA reads as TGTGCCAGCAGCAACTGGACAGTCACTGAAGCTTTCTTT.